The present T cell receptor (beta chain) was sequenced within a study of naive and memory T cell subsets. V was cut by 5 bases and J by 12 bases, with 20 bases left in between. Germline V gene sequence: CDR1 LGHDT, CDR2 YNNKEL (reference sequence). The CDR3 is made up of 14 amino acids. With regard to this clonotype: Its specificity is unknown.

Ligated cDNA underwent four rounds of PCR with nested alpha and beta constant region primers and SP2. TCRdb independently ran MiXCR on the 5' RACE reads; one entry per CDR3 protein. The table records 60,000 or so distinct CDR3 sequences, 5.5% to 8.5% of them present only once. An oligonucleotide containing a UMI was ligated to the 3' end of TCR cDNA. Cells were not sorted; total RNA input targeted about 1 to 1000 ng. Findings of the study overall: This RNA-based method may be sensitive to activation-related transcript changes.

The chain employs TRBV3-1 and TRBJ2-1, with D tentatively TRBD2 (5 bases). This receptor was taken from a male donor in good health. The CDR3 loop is CASSIGLPPRGQFF. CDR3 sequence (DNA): TGTGCCAGCAGCATAGGACTGCCCCCACGGGGGCAGTTCTTC.